The 26 T cell receptor beta chains listed next were all sequenced from one sample in a study of identical twins listed by TCRdb under 2016. The library was obtained by 5' RACE. Sequencing used an Illumina HiSeq 2000. TCRdb reworked the public reads: Q25 trimming with fastp, MiXCR clone assembly, productive beta chains retained. Every distinct CDR3 protein forms one entry, paired with its most common genes and DNA. The table for this sample lists approximately 600,000 distinct CDR3 sequences; around 9.6% of them were counted only once. The ten largest account for approximately 3% of the sample. These data were also reused for a study on yellow fever vaccine responses in identical twins.

The material sequenced was PBMCs. The receptors shown here come from a woman under 30 in good health.

J is TRBJ1-1 and V is TRBV28, with D maybe TRBD1 (5 bases). V lost 5 bases and J lost 0, with 13 bases in between. Germline assignment: CDR1 MDHEN and CDR2 SYDVKM. This CDR3 is built from 15 residues. The CDR3 sequence: CASSPWGRLNTEAFF. As DNA, the CDR3 is TGTGCCAGCAGTCCATGGGGCAGGTTGAACACTGAAGCTTTCTTT.

At least ten counts were recorded for this clonotype. V gene TRBV12-3 or TRBV12-4 combines with J gene TRBJ2-1; D possibly matches TRBD1 or TRBD2 (6 bases each). V lost 3 bases to trimming and J lost 4 bases, with 13 bases between them. The CDR3 consists of 15 residues. The CDR3 DNA follows: TGTGCCAGCAGTTTGGTAGGGGGGACGTACAATGAGCAGTTCTTC. This encodes CASSLVGGTYNEQFF.

The chain combines TRBV5-1 with TRBJ2-1; 11 bases are a match to TRBD2. The junction had 4 bases not matched to a gene; V was cut back by 3 bases and J by 5 bases. This CDR3 has 15 amino acids. Germline V gives CDR1 SGHRS, CDR2 YFSETQ. CDR3 sequence reads: CASSSGLAAHNEQFF. The CDR3, as DNA: TGCGCCAGCAGCTCGGGACTAGCGGCACACAATGAGCAGTTCTTC.

The rearrangement joins TRBV6-5 to TRBJ2-5, with 7 positions matching TRBD1. The germline V gene has CDR1 MNHEY and CDR2 SVGAGI. The CDR3 is 14 amino acids. V trimming: 1 base; J trimming: 5 bases; junction bases outside the gene matches: 4. CDR3 region: CASSYFDRDETQYF. The CDR3 DNA sequence: TGTGCCAGCAGTTACTTCGACAGGGATGAGACCCAGTACTTC.

The table lists this clonotype with a few counts. V gene TRBV6-6 combines with J gene TRBJ2-5, with D possibly matching TRBD2 (6 bases). V was shortened by 1 base and J by 9 bases, with 9 bases between the two germline ends. CDR1 and CDR2 from the germline V gene are MNHNY and SVGAGI (reference sequence). There are 12 residues in the CDR3. The CDR3 region is CASSYLREAQYF. The CDR3 DNA is TGTGCCAGCAGTTACTTGAGGGAGGCCCAGTACTTC.

A few counts support this clonotype. The J gene is TRBJ2-4, the V gene TRBV12-3 or TRBV12-4; 7 nucleotides line up with TRBD1. CDR3 length: 17 residues. With 4 bases clipped from V and 0 bases from J, the junction kept 9 bases outside the gene matches. The CDR3 bases are TGTGCCAGCAGTTCGCGACAGGGCTTAGGAGCCAAAAACATTCAGTACTTC. Protein: CASSSRQGLGAKNIQYF.

In its sample, this clonotype was seen a few times. This rearrangement joins TRBV7-9 to TRBJ2-7; D perhaps matches TRBD2 (5 bases). CDR1 is SEHNR, CDR2 FQNEAQ, per germline (reference sequence). The CDR3 extends over 13 amino acids. The V and J ends lost 6 bases and 5 bases respectively, with 14 bases between them. CDR3 loop: CASRLASWDEQYF. CDR3 nucleotides: TGTGCCAGCAGGCTAGCCAGCTGGGACGAGCAGTACTTC.

This clonotype was observed a few times. The chain is built from TRBV20-1 and TRBJ2-7; 11 bases are a match to TRBD2. With 6 bases clipped from V and 6 bases from J, the junction kept 4 bases outside the gene matches. CDR3 length equals 12 residues. Germline V gives CDR1 DFQATT, CDR2 SNEGSKA (reference sequence). CDR3 sequence reads: CSAAGLAAEQYF. In nucleotides, the CDR3 is TGCAGTGCCGCGGGACTAGCGGCCGAGCAGTACTTC.

This clonotype came up a few times. J is TRBJ1-2 and V is TRBV12-3 or TRBV12-4; D ambiguous. This CDR3 spans 11 amino acids. Trimming took off 5 bases at V and 4 bases at J, with 5 bases between the two ends. The CDR3 DNA follows: TGTGCCAGCAGTCAGCTCTATGGCTACACCTTC. Translating gives CASSQLYGYTF.

This clonotype was seen at least ten times. V and J are TRBV28 and TRBJ2-7; 9 positions match TRBD2. The germline gives CDR1 MDHEN, CDR2 SYDVKM. The CDR3 has 11 residues. V gave up 8 bases and J gave up 7 bases; unmatched junction bases: 3. The chain's CDR3 is CASLAGAEQYF. CDR3 nucleotide sequence: TGTGCCAGCTTAGCGGGAGCGGAGCAGTACTTC.

This clonotype was seen ten or more times. This chain connects TRBV28 to TRBJ2-5; 8 bases are shared with TRBD1. The CDR3 extends over 12 amino acids. After removal of 9 bases from V and 3 bases from J, the junction contained 3 bases not matched to a gene. From germline, CDR1 is MDHEN and CDR2 SYDVKM. CDR3 sequence: CASMGQEETQYF. In DNA, the CDR3 is TGTGCCAGTATGGGACAGGAAGAGACCCAGTACTTC.

The V gene is TRBV4-2, the J gene TRBJ2-1; D uncertain. V was clipped by 0 bases and J by 4 bases, with 10 bases between them. The CDR3 totals 15 residues. From germline, CDR1 is LGHNA and CDR2 YNFKEQ. The DNA of the CDR3 is TGTGCCAGCAGCCAAGATGTAAGGACGTACAATGAGCAGTTCTTC. It encodes CASSQDVRTYNEQFF.

The chain recombines TRBV3-1 with TRBJ2-7, with TRBD1 matching 7 bases. Trimming removed 7 bases from V and 5 bases from J; junction bases left unmatched: 11. Germline loops: CDR1 LGHDT, CDR2 YNNKEL (reference sequence). CDR3 length equals 14 residues. The CDR3 DNA is TGTGCCAGCACCCACCTGGGACAGTCCAACGAGCAGTACTTC. Residues: CASTHLGQSNEQYF.

V is TRBV11-2 and J is TRBJ2-3, with 8 bases lining up with TRBD2. This CDR3 contains 14 residues. J was trimmed by 6 bases and V by 5 bases; bases with no gene match: 7. The germline V gene has CDR1 SGHAT and CDR2 FQNNGV. For the CDR3, the DNA is TGTGCCAGCAGCCCTACGGGGGGGAGGGATACGCAGTATTTT. It is translated as CASSPTGGRDTQYF.

In DNA, the CDR3 is TGTGCCAGCAGCGGAGAGTACGAGCAGTACTTC. Its protein is CASSGEYEQYF. V gene TRBV7-2 combines with J gene TRBJ2-7, with no clear D. Trimming took off 5 bases at V and 4 bases at J, with 6 bases between the two ends. Germline V CDR1 and CDR2: SGHTA, FQGNSA. This CDR3 has 11 amino acids.

This clonotype occurred many times. The V gene is TRBV7-2, the J gene TRBJ2-5; D is unresolved. The CDR3 consists of 13 residues. From germline, CDR1 is SGHTA and CDR2 FQGNSA. The V gene lost 4 bases and the J gene lost 0 bases, with 6 bases spanning the gap. The CDR3 spells CASSSQDQETQYF. CDR3 DNA sequence: TGTGCCAGCAGCTCTCAGGACCAAGAGACCCAGTACTTC.

In this sample, this clonotype turned up many times. This chain uses TRBV29-1 with TRBJ1-3, with a possible D match to TRBD1 (5 bases). Germline CDR1 SQVTM, CDR2 ANQGSEA. The CDR3 has 13 amino acids. V was shortened by 6 bases and J by 3 bases, with 12 bases between the two germline ends. This CDR3 reads CSVRGAGGNTIYF. The CDR3 bases are TGCAGCGTCCGGGGCGCTGGTGGAAACACCATATATTTT.

Many counts were recorded for this clonotype. The chain carries TRBV15 and TRBJ2-1; TRBD2 aligns across 12 bases. The CDR3 runs to 16 residues. Germline V gives CDR1 LNHNV, CDR2 YYDKDF (reference sequence). The V gene end was trimmed by 1 base and the J gene end by 6 bases; junction bases not matched to a gene: 4. The CDR3 DNA follows: TGTGCCACCAGCAGAGCTGGGACTAGCGGGTTCAATGAGCAGTTCTTC. It codes for CATSRAGTSGFNEQFF.

This clonotype was found a few times. DNA for the CDR3: TGCAGCGTCGGGACGGCCCCCGATACGCAGTATTTT. It translates to CSVGTAPDTQYF. The V gene is TRBV29-1, the J gene TRBJ2-3; D may correspond to TRBD1 or TRBD2 (5 bases each). Trimming removed 6 bases from V and 6 bases from J, with 13 bases in between. Germline CDR1 is SQVTM and CDR2 is ANQGSEA. The CDR3 is made up of 12 amino acids.

The table lists this clonotype with a few counts. The J gene is TRBJ2-1, the V gene TRBV5-1; 9 bases are a match to TRBD1. CDR1 is SGHRS, CDR2 YFSETQ, per germline. The length of the CDR3 is 15 residues. V lost 0 bases, J lost 8 bases, and 6 bases stayed unmatched. The CDR3 nucleotides read TGCGCCAGCAGCTTGGCCAAGGACAGGGGCTATGAGCAGTTCTTC. Translating it yields CASSLAKDRGYEQFF.

This clonotype was seen repeatedly, ten times or more. CDR3 sequence: CASSLVGVSTEAFF. CDR3 in DNA: TGTGCCAGCAGTTTAGTAGGGGTATCGACTGAAGCTTTCTTT. The chain employs TRBV12-3 or TRBV12-4 and TRBJ1-1, with D possibly TRBD1 on 5 matching bases. The CDR3 contains 14 residues. The V gene lost 1 base and the J gene lost 5 bases, with 11 bases spanning the gap.

This clonotype was observed a few times. The genes are TRBV7-2 and TRBJ2-5, with D maybe TRBD2 (6 bases). This CDR3 comprises 13 residues. Trimming removed 5 bases from V and 4 bases from J, with 11 bases in between. Looked up from germline, CDR1 is SGHTA and CDR2 is FQGNSA. CDR3 sequence (DNA): TGTGCCAGCAGCCCGGGGACTGGAGAGACCCAGTACTTC. Amino acids: CASSPGTGETQYF.

This clonotype was detected a few times. CDR3 sequence reads: CASSSYPTENTEAFF. CDR3 nucleotides: TGTGCCAGCAGCTCCTACCCGACAGAGAACACTGAAGCTTTCTTT. The rearrangement uses TRBV5-6 and TRBJ1-1, with D perhaps TRBD1 (5 bases). Per germline, CDR1 SGHDT and CDR2 YYEEEE. V gave up 3 bases and J gave up 1 base, with 13 bases separating them. The CDR3 length is 15 residues.

Concerning this clonotype: At one end, the junction sequence differs from germline, possibly due to a read error. The rearrangement joins TRBV20-1 to TRBJ2-1; D is perhaps TRBD2 (5 bases). The CDR3 totals 12 residues. Germline V gives CDR1 DFQATT, CDR2 SNEGSKA (reference sequence). The CDR3 nucleotides are TGCAGTACTAGATATGAGTATGGCGAGCAGTTCTTC. This codes for CSTRYEYGEQFF.

This clonotype was seen repeatedly, ten times or more. The V and J genes are TRBV20-1 and TRBJ2-7; 11 positions agree with TRBD2. J was trimmed by 1 base and V by 3 bases; bases with no gene match: 5. This CDR3 has 15 amino acids. Germline V lookup: CDR1 DFQATT, CDR2 SNEGSKA (reference sequence). CDR3 sequence (DNA): TGCAGTGCTAGTAAGGCTAGCGGGAGGTCCTACGAGCAGTACTTC. Translation: CSASKASGRSYEQYF.

This clonotype appeared a few times. V usage is TRBV29-1 and J usage is TRBJ2-7; 14 nucleotides agree with TRBD2. The V and J ends lost 6 bases and 0 bases, in that order; junction bases with no gene match: 4. The CDR3 extends over 15 amino acids. Looked up from germline, CDR1 is SQVTM and CDR2 is ANQGSEA. CDR3 DNA: TGCAGCGTCGCCGGGACTAGCGGGGGCTCCTACGAGCAGTACTTC. Translation gives CSVAGTSGGSYEQYF.